These T cell receptor beta chains were read from a single sample in a study of cytomegalovirus exposure and HLA in healthy donors. Produced via immunoSEQ multiplex PCR; TCRdb's table is partial and in-frame only. The table lists approximately 200,000 clones, 70% to 85% of them singletons. The sample was PBMCs. These receptors were taken from a young woman in good health and CMV-seropositive. CDR3s include the opening cysteine and the closing phenylalanine or tryptophan. A D gene is named only where the DNA matches it firmly. Size is omitted from some rows. Given values are once, few, many or a class for expanded clones.

TRBJ2-3,few,TRBV5-4,TRBD2,TGTGCCAGCAGCTCCGGGACTAGCGGGACAGATACGCAGTATTTT,CASSSGTSGTDTQYF
TRBJ2-7,-,TRBV5-8,-,TGTGCCAGCAGCTTGGGCGGTCCCGTAGAGCAGTACTTC,CASSLGGPVEQYF
TRBJ2-2,few,TRBV7-7,-,TGTGCTAGCAGCCGATACAACAGGGCGAACACCGGGGAGCTGTTTTTT,CASSRYNRANTGELFF
TRBJ2-1,-,TRBV30,TRBD2,TGTGCCTGGAGTCTACCGACTAGCGGGAGGGCCGGTGAGCAGTTCTTC,CAWSLPTSGRAGEQFF
TRBJ1-5,few,TRBV4-2,-,TGTGCCAGCAGCCAAGAGTATAGCAATCAGCCCCAGCATTTT,CASSQEYSNQPQHF
TRBJ2-5,-,TRBV5-1,TRBD2,TGCGCCAGCAGCGGGGGGAGCGGGAGGGCCGAGTGGCAAGAGACCCAGTACTTC,CASSGGSGRAEWQETQYF
TRBJ1-5,-,TRBV30,-,TGTGCCTGGACAGGGCTGAGCAATCAGCCCCAGCATTTT,CAWTGLSNQPQHF
TRBJ2-7,once,TRBV19,TRBD1,TGTGCCAGTAGCACGACCGGGACAGGGGCCGAGCAGTACTTC,CASSTTGTGAEQYF
TRBJ1-2,-,TRBV19,TRBD1,TGTGCCAGTAGTCCCGAATTAACAGGGGTCTATGGCTACACCTTC,CASSPELTGVYGYTF
TRBJ1-2,few,TRBV27,-,TGTGCCAGCAGTTTTCGGGGAGGCTATGGCTACACCTTC,CASSFRGGYGYTF
TRBJ2-5,-,TRBV29-1,-,TGCAGCGTTGAGACCGGCGGAGAGACCCAGTACTTC,CSVETGGETQYF
TRBJ1-4,-,TRBV6-6,-,TGTGCCACCAGAAACTCAGGGGCAACTAATGAAAAACTGTTTTTT,CATRNSGATNEKLFF
TRBJ2-7,-,TRBV7-8,-,TGTGCCAGCAGCTTAGATCCGGGTACCACCTACGAGCAGTACTTC,CASSLDPGTTYEQYF
TRBJ1-5,-,TRBV6-1,TRBD1,TGTGCCAGCAGTGAAGTAAGGGGGACAGCTAATAGCAATCAGCCCCAGCATTTT,CASSEVRGTANSNQPQHF
TRBJ2-7,-,TRBV27,-,TGTGCCAGCCAAGGAGGCCACGAGCAGTACTTC,CASQGGHEQYF
TRBJ2-7,-,TRBV5-1,-,TGCGCCAGCAGCTTGGGCGGGACCTTTTCCTACGAGCAGTACTTC,CASSLGGTFSYEQYF
TRBJ2-7,-,TRBV29-1,TRBD1,TGCAGCGTTGAAGCAGGGGGCACCTACGAGCAGTACTTC,CSVEAGGTYEQYF
TRBJ1-1,few,TRBV6-1,TRBD1,TGTGCCAGCGTAGGGACAGGGGTCACTGAAGCTTTCTTT,CASVGTGVTEAFF
TRBJ2-1,-,TRBV28,TRBD2,TGTGCCAGCAGTCTTATAGCGGGGACCAATGAGCAGTTCTTC,CASSLIAGTNEQFF
TRBJ2-7,-,TRBV25-1,-,TGTGCCACCTCGGGACATTACGAGCAGTACTTC,CATSGHYEQYF
TRBJ2-1,-,TRBV2,TRBD2,TGTGCCAGCAGGATCCGACTAGCGGTATCCTACAATGAGCAGTTCTTC,CASRIRLAVSYNEQFF
TRBJ1-5,-,TRBV25-1,TRBD1,TGTGCCAGCAGCCCGACAGGGGCGAGCAATCAGCCCCAGCATTTT,CASSPTGASNQPQHF
TRBJ1-5,-,TRBV5-5,-,TGTGCCAGCAGCGCCAGGGTCTCTAGCAATCAGCCCCAGCATTTT,CASSARVSSNQPQHF
TRBJ1-1,-,TRBV27,TRBD1,TGTGCCAGCAGTATAACCACCCCGGGACAGCAATACACTGAAGCTTTCTTT,CASSITTPGQQYTEAFF
TRBJ1-1,-,TRBV5-6,-,TGTGCCAGCAGCTTGGTCAGGGTAGCTGAAGCTTTCTTT,CASSLVRVAEAFF
TRBJ1-1,-,TRBV6-5,-,TGTGCCAGCAGTTACACTTCCATGGGGGGCACTGAAGCTTTCTTT,CASSYTSMGGTEAFF
TRBJ2-2,-,TRBV6-6,TRBD2,TGTGCCAGCAGCCCCGGGACTAAAAACACCGGGGAGCTGTTTTTT,CASSPGTKNTGELFF
TRBJ2-2,few,TRBV2,TRBD2,TGTGCCAGCAGTAAGACTAGCGGGAGATACACCGGGGAGCTGTTTTTT,CASSKTSGRYTGELFF
TRBJ1-1,-,TRBV2,TRBD1,TGTGCCAGGGTACAGGGGAGAAACACTGAAGCTTTCTTT,CARVQGRNTEAFF
TRBJ2-3,-,TRBV5-4,TRBD2,TGTGCCAGCAGCTTGAGCGGGGGGAGCACAGATACGCAGTATTTT,CASSLSGGSTDTQYF